This is a list of T cell receptor beta chains from one sample in a study of blood T cells in healthy people across ages. TCRdb called the 5' RACE reads again in MiXCR, with one record for every CDR3 protein. The repertoire holds 1.5 million to 1.8 million distinct CDR3 sequences, with approximately 43% as singletons. Source material: blood. The receptors originated from a woman younger than 35 in good health. The CDR3 runs from the conserved cysteine through the conserved F or W. D genes are given only for firm matches. Where a row states a size, it is once, few, many or the class of an expanded clone; other rows omit it.

NA,TRBV5-1,TRBJ2-1,TRBD2,TGCGCCAGCAGCCCAGAGCGGGGGGGCTCGTCCTACAGTGAGCAGTTCTTC,CASSPERGGSSYSEQFF
NA,TRBV9,TRBJ2-3,TRBD2,TGTGCCAGCAGCGACCGACTAGCGGGAGAAGAGGCGGTGGATACGCAGTATTTT,CASSDRLAGEEAVDTQYF
many,TRBV6-2/TRBV6-3,TRBJ2-2,TRBD2,TGTGCCAGCAGTTTGACTAGCGGGAGCGCCGGGGAGCTGTTTTTT,CASSLTSGSAGELFF
NA,TRBV24-1,TRBJ1-2,TRBD1,TGTGCCACCAGTGATTCCGGACAGGGGGGGATCTATGGCTACACCTTC,CATSDSGQGGIYGYTF
NA,TRBV4-3,TRBJ2-3,TRBD2,TGCGCCAGCAGTCTTCAATGGGAGACTAGCGGGAGTAGAGCAGATACGCAGTATTTT,CASSLQWETSGSRADTQYF
NA,TRBV11-2,TRBJ1-2,NA,TGTGCCAGCAGCTTAGATCTAGGGGAATCGGGCTATGGCTACACCTTC,CASSLDLGESGYGYTF
many,TRBV7-2,TRBJ2-7,NA,TGTGCCAGCAGTTACCGGGAGAGTAGCTCCTACGAGCAGTACTTC,CASSYRESSSYEQYF
many,TRBV4-3,TRBJ2-4,TRBD2,TGCGCCAGCAGCCAACTGAGGACTAGCGGGAGGACAGCCAAAAACATTCAGTACTTC,CASSQLRTSGRTAKNIQYF
NA,TRBV21-1,TRBJ1-1,NA,TGTACCAGCAGCCAAAAGGAGGCGGGTTTAAACACTGAAGCTTTCTTT,CTSSQKEAGLNTEAFF
NA,TRBV28,TRBJ1-2,NA,TGTGCCAGCAGTTTTCGGGGGGCCGCCGGCTACACCTTC,CASSFRGAAGYTF
NA,TRBV15,TRBJ2-1,TRBD2,TGCGCCACCAGCAGAGCCCTACTAGCGGGGGTTCCAGAGCAGTTCTTC,CATSRALLAGVPEQFF
few,TRBV20-1,TRBJ2-7,TRBD2,TGCAGTGCTCAGACTAGCGGGGGGCCTAACGGGTACGAGCAGTACTTC,CSAQTSGGPNGYEQYF
many,TRBV7-2,TRBJ2-1,NA,TGTGCCAGCAGCTTACCGCGCGGGACGAGGTACAATGAGCAGTTCTTC,CASSLPRGTRYNEQFF
NA,TRBV6-1,TRBJ2-5,TRBD2,TGTGCCAGCAGTCAACGAGCGGGGGGATTTCAAGAGACCCAGTACTTC,CASSQRAGGFQETQYF
few,TRBV7-6,TRBJ2-7,TRBD1,TGTGCCAGCAGCTTCGCGACAGGGGGCTTCTACGAGCAGTACTTC,CASSFATGGFYEQYF
NA,TRBV5-5,TRBJ2-3,NA,TGTGCCAGCAGCTTGATCTGGGGAGGAGATACGCAGTATTTT,CASSLIWGGDTQYF
NA,TRBV20-1,TRBJ1-1,NA,TGCAGTGCTAGAGCCCACGGTAACACTGAAGCTTTCTTT,CSARAHGNTEAFF
NA,TRBV27,TRBJ2-1,NA,TGTGCCAGCAGTCCCCCGGGCATGGCAGCCTACAATGAGCAGTTCTTC,CASSPPGMAAYNEQFF
NA,TRBV12-3/TRBV12-4,TRBJ1-4,NA,TGTGCCAGCTCTTCTGACGGCGAGAAACTGTTTTTT,CASSSDGEKLFF
many,TRBV7-6,TRBJ2-3,TRBD2,TGTGCCAGCAGCTTAGGGGTAGCGGGGGGCGTAGATACGCAGTATTTT,CASSLGVAGGVDTQYF
NA,TRBV25-1,TRBJ2-1,TRBD2,TGTGCCAGCAGTGGTACTAGCGGGGGGGGGTCGGGCAATGAGCAGTTCTTC,CASSGTSGGGSGNEQFF
NA,TRBV7-2,TRBJ2-5,NA,TGTGCCAGCAGCTTAACACTAGCCGTGGTTTATGAGCAGTACTTC,CASSLTLAVVYEQYF
NA,TRBV4-3,TRBJ2-3,TRBD2,TGCGCCAGCAGCCAAGATCTGGTACTAGCGGGGAGAGCTAGCACAGATACGCAGTATTTT,CASSQDLVLAGRASTDTQYF
many,TRBV6-6,TRBJ2-3,TRBD2,TGTGCCAGCAGTTCTCCGGGACTAGCGGGGGTTCCAGATACGCAGTATTTT,CASSSPGLAGVPDTQYF